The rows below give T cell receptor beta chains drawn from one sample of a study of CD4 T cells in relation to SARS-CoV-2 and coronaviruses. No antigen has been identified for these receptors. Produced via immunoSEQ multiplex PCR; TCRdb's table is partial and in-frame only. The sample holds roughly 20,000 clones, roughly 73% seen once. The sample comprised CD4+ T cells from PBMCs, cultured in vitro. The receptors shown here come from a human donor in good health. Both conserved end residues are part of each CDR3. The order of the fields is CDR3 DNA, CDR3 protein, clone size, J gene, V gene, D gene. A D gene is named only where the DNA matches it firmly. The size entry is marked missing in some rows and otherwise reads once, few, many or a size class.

CDR3 DNA: TGTGCCAGCAGCCAAGGGAGGGGCACTGAAGCTTTCTTT
CDR3 protein: CASSQGRGTEAFF
clone size: -
J gene: TRBJ1-1
V gene: TRBV3-1/TRBV3-2
D gene: -

CDR3 DNA: TGCGCCAGCAGGTATAGCGGGAACACCGGGGAGCTGTTTTTT
CDR3 protein: CASRYSGNTGELFF
clone size: -
J gene: TRBJ2-2
V gene: TRBV10-2
D gene: -

CDR3 DNA: TGCGCCAGCAGAAGGGACTACACAGATACGCAGTATTTT
CDR3 protein: CASRRDYTDTQYF
clone size: -
J gene: TRBJ2-3
V gene: TRBV10-1
D gene: TRBD2

CDR3 DNA: TGTGCCAGCAGCTTGGAATATGTGGGGGAGACCCAGTACTTC
CDR3 protein: CASSLEYVGETQYF
clone size: few
J gene: TRBJ2-5
V gene: TRBV5-6
D gene: -

CDR3 DNA: TGTGCCAGTAGTATACTCAAAGGACAGGCCCCCTACGAGCAGTACTTC
CDR3 protein: CASSILKGQAPYEQYF
clone size: -
J gene: TRBJ2-7
V gene: TRBV19
D gene: TRBD1

CDR3 DNA: TGTGCCAGCAGCGGGACTAGGCAGCCTAGCACAGATACGCAGTATTTT
CDR3 protein: CASSGTRQPSTDTQYF
clone size: -
J gene: TRBJ2-3
V gene: TRBV7-8
D gene: TRBD2

CDR3 DNA: TGCGCCAGCAGCTTGGAATCCGGCAGGGAGGGGACCCAGTACTTC
CDR3 protein: CASSLESGREGTQYF
clone size: -
J gene: TRBJ2-5
V gene: TRBV5-1
D gene: TRBD2

CDR3 DNA: TGTGCCAGCAGCCCCGTTGGGGGGGCTAGTCACACTGAAGCTTTCTTT
CDR3 protein: CASSPVGGASHTEAFF
clone size: -
J gene: TRBJ1-1
V gene: TRBV7-2
D gene: -

CDR3 DNA: TGCAGCGTTGCGGTAGGTTTGGAGACCCAGTACTTC
CDR3 protein: CSVAVGLETQYF
clone size: -
J gene: TRBJ2-5
V gene: TRBV29-1
D gene: -

CDR3 DNA: TGTGCCAGTAGTATTGCTCGAGGACAGGGGCTCTCTGGAAACACCATATATTTT
CDR3 protein: CASSIARGQGLSGNTIYF
clone size: once
J gene: TRBJ1-3
V gene: TRBV19
D gene: TRBD1

CDR3 DNA: TGTGCCAGCAGCTTGAACCTAGTCGTAGCGGATCTCACAGATACGCAGTATTTT
CDR3 protein: CASSLNLVVADLTDTQYF
clone size: -
J gene: TRBJ2-3
V gene: TRBV5-8
D gene: -

CDR3 DNA: TGTGCCAGCAGCGTAGACTTGGGCAATGAGCAGTTCTTC
CDR3 protein: CASSVDLGNEQFF
clone size: -
J gene: TRBJ2-1
V gene: TRBV9
D gene: -

CDR3 DNA: TGTGCCAGCTCACCACCGAGGACATCGAACACCGGGGAGCTGTTTTTT
CDR3 protein: CASSPPRTSNTGELFF
clone size: -
J gene: TRBJ2-2
V gene: TRBV18
D gene: -

CDR3 DNA: TGTGCCAGCAGCCAAGATAGGGCAGATACGCAGTATTTT
CDR3 protein: CASSQDRADTQYF
clone size: once
J gene: TRBJ2-3
V gene: TRBV3-1/TRBV3-2
D gene: -

CDR3 DNA: TGTGCCAGCTCACCACGGGGACAGTCACAAGAGACCCAGTACTTC
CDR3 protein: CASSPRGQSQETQYF
clone size: -
J gene: TRBJ2-5
V gene: TRBV18
D gene: TRBD1